Sequencing of this TCR beta chain was carried out in a study of shared clonotypes between healthy human individuals. The repertoire was sequenced with immunoSEQ multiplex PCR; TCRdb's copy has only in-frame clones and lacks some. The sample includes roughly 700,000 clones, about 90% seen only once; the top ten take 34%. Germline CDR1 and CDR2: SEHNR and FQNEAQ (reference sequence). CDR3 length equals 15 residues. With V trimmed by 5 bases and J by 6 bases, 9 bases remained unmatched. Sequencing used memory CD8+ T cells from PBMCs. The subset: CD45RO+ cells pooled with CCR7-negative TemRA cells. The chain uses TRBV7-9 and TRBJ2-1; 8 bases fit TRBD2. The source of this sequence is a man aged 18 to 29 in good health. Some clones in this sample may be carry-over from other donors' samples. DNA of the CDR3: TGTGCCAGCAGCCCACCGGGACTAGAGGGCAATGAGCAGTTCTTC. Encoded protein: CASSPPGLEGNEQFF.